The 9 T cell receptor beta chains presented below share a single source sample, sequenced in a study of PD-1 blockade in mismatch repair-deficient tumors. The protocol was immunoSEQ multiplex PCR, while the TCRdb copy is restricted to in-frame clones and leaves out a portion. The table has some 45,000 clones, more than 65% seen once. The source was PBMCs, collected before pembrolizumab treatment. The receptors here all came from an adult with mismatch repair-deficient cancer.

The rearrangement links TRBV6-1 to TRBJ2-1; D unresolved. The CDR3 spans 13 residues. The V end was cut by 5 bases, the J end by 5 bases, with 10 bases between. The germline gives CDR1 MNHNS, CDR2 SASEGT. The CDR3 loop reads CASSRMRNNEQFF. In DNA, the CDR3 is TGTGCCAGCAGTAGAATGAGAAACAATGAGCAGTTCTTC.

The CDR3 region is CASSVVEGQGSAFF. In nucleotides, the CDR3 is TGTGCCAGCAGCGTAGTGGAGGGGCAGGGATCAGCTTTCTTT. The V gene is TRBV9, the J gene TRBJ1-1; D possibly corresponds to TRBD1 (5 bases). The CDR3 runs to 14 residues. V lost 0 bases and J 10 bases, leaving 16 bases between the germline ends. CDR1 is SGDLS and CDR2 is YYNGEE in the germline V gene.

CDR3 sequence: CASSRPGQGATGELFF. CDR3 sequence (DNA): TGTGCCAGCAGCCGACCGGGACAGGGGGCGACCGGGGAGCTGTTTTTT. The chain links TRBV7-9 to TRBJ2-2; 12 bases fit TRBD1. CDR1 and CDR2 (germline): SEHNR, FQNEAQ (reference sequence). Trimming took 5 bases from V and 5 from J; bases not matched to a gene: 6. The CDR3 covers 16 residues. The complete variable domain, with remaining parts taken from reference TRBV7-9 and TRBJ2-2, reads DTGVSQNPRHKITKRGQNVTFRCDPISEHNRLYWYRQTLGQGPEFLTYFQNEAQLEKSRLLSDRFSAERPKGSFSTLEIQRTEQGDSAMYLCASSRPGQGATGELFFGEGSRLTVL.

The V and J genes are TRBV5-6 and TRBJ2-4; 9 bases are a match to TRBD2. This CDR3 is built from 18 residues. V shed 1 base and J 0 bases; nucleotides not matched to a gene: 8. Germline-derived CDR1 and CDR2 are SGHDT and YYEEEE. CDR3 region: CASSLRTSGSLAKNIQYF. The CDR3 DNA reads as TGTGCCAGCAGCTTGAGAACTAGCGGGTCATTAGCCAAAAACATTCAGTACTTC.

V usage is TRBV5-1 and J usage is TRBJ2-3; D gene ambiguous. The length of the CDR3 is 16 residues. Trimming stripped 0 bases from V and 3 bases from J, with 14 bases between. Germline CDR1 and CDR2: SGHRS and YFSETQ. Written as DNA, the CDR3 is TGCGCCAGCAGCTTGGTAACCCTGATGGGTACAGATACGCAGTATTTT. Protein product: CASSLVTLMGTDTQYF.

This clone appeared a few times. The chain employs TRBV6-1 and TRBJ2-7, with D perhaps assigned TRBD1 or TRBD2 (6 bases each). Per germline, CDR1 MNHNS and CDR2 SASEGT. V lost 5 bases to trimming and J lost 2 bases, with 10 bases between them. The CDR3 is 13 amino acids. CDR3 in DNA: TGTGCCAGCAGTCATAGGGGGGCCTACGAGCAGTACTTC. Its translation is CASSHRGAYEQYF.

The chain has TRBV19 and TRBJ1-4; tentative D call: TRBD1 (6 bases). CDR1 is LNHDA and CDR2 is SQIVND in the germline V gene (reference sequence). The V end lost 7 bases, the J end lost 5 bases, and 14 bases lay between the germline ends. The CDR3 extends over 14 amino acids. The CDR3 nucleotides read TGTGCCAGTAAGGGGGGGGGATCAAATGAAAAACTGTTTTTT. It translates to CASKGGGSNEKLFF.

The genes are TRBV2 and TRBJ1-2, with D tentatively TRBD1 (5 bases). The CDR3 is 12 residues long. Trimming shortened V by 6 bases and J by 8 bases, and 13 bases separated the two germline ends. Germline CDR1 reads SNHLY; CDR2 reads FYNNEI. Written as DNA, the CDR3 is TGTGCCAGCAGGACCAGGGCAGAGGGCTACACCTTC. Encoded protein: CASRTRAEGYTF.

The gene calls are TRBV10-3 and TRBJ2-7; a weak D match, TRBD2 (6 bases). Germline V gene lookup returns CDR1 ENHRY and CDR2 SYGVKD. The V and J ends lost 5 bases and 5 bases respectively, with 10 bases between them. This CDR3 comprises 12 residues. The CDR3 DNA is TGTGCCATCAGTTGGAGGGGAAACGAGCAGTACTTC. It codes for CAISWRGNEQYF.